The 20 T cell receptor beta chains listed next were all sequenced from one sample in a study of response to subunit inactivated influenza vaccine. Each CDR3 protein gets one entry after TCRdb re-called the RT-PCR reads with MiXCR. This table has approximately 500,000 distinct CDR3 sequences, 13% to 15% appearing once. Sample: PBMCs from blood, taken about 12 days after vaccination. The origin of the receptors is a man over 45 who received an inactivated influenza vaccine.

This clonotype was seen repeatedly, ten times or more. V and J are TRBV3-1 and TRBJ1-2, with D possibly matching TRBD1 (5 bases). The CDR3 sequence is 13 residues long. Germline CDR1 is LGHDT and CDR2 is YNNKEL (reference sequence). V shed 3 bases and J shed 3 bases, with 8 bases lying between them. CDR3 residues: CASSQTAYYGYTF. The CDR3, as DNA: TGTGCCAGCAGCCAGACAGCGTACTATGGCTACACCTTC. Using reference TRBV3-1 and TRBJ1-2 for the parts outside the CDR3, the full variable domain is DTAVSQTPKYLVTQMGNDKSIKCEQNLGHDTMYWYKQDSKKFLKIMFSYNNKELIINETVPNRFSPKSPDKAHLNLHINSLELGDSAVYFCASSQTAYYGYTFGSGTRLTVV.

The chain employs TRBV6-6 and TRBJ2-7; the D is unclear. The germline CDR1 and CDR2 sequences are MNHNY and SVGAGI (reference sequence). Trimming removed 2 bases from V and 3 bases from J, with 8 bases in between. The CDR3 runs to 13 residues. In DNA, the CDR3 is TGTGCCAGCAGTTACAGGGCTCTCTACGAGCAGTACTTC. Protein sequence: CASSYRALYEQYF.

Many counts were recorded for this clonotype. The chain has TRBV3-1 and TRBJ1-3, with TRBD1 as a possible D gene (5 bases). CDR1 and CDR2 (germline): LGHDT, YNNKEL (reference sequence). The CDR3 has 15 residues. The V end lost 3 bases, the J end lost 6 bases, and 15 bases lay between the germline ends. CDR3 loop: CASSHGPGTQNTIYF. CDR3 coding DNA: TGTGCCAGCAGCCATGGCCCCGGGACGCAAAACACCATATATTTT.

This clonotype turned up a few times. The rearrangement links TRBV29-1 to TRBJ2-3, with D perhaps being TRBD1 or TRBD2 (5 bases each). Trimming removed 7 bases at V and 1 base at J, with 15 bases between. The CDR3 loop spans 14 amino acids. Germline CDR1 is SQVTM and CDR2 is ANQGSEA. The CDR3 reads CSAGTGAGTDTQYF. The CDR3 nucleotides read TGCAGCGCCGGGACCGGGGCCGGCACAGATACGCAGTATTTT.

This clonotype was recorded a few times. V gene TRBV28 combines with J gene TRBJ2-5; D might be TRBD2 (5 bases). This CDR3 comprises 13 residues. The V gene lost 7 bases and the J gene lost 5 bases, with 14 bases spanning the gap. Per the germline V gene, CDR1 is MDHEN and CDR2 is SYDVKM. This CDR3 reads CASNPGPGETQYF. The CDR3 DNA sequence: TGTGCCAGCAACCCCGGGCCGGGGGAGACCCAGTACTTC. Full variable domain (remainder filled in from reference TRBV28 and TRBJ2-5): DVKVTQSSRYLVKRTGEKVFLECVQDMDHENMFWYRQDPGLGLRLIYFSYDVKMKEKGDIPEGYSVSREKKERFSLILESASTNQTSMYLCASNPGPGETQYFGPGTRLLVL.

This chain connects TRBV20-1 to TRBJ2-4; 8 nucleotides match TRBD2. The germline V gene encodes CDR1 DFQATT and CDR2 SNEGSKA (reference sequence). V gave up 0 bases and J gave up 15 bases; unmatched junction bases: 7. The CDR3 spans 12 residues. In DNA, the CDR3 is TGCAGTGCTAGAGATCCCGGGACTAGAACGTACTTC. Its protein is CSARDPGTRTYF.

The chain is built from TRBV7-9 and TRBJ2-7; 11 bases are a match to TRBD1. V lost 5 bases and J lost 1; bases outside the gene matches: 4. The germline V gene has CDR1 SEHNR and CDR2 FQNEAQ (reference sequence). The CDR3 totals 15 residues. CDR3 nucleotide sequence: TGTGCCAGCAGCAACCGGGACAGGGGGTCCTACGAGCAGTACTTC. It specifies CASSNRDRGSYEQYF.

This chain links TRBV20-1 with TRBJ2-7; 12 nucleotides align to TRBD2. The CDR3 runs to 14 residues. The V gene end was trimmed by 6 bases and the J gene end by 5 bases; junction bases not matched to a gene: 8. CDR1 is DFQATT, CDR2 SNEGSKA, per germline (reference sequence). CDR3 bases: TGCAGTGCCAACCTAGCGGGAGGGCCCGACGAGCAGTACTTC. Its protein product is CSANLAGGPDEQYF.

The CDR3 region is CASSLVIMSASTDTQYF. The DNA for the CDR3 is TGCGCCAGCAGCTTGGTTATAATGTCGGCGAGCACAGATACGCAGTATTTT. J is TRBJ2-3 and V is TRBV5-1; D ambiguous. V shed 0 bases and J shed 0 bases, with 14 bases lying between them. Germline V lookup: CDR1 SGHRS, CDR2 YFSETQ. This CDR3 contains 17 residues.

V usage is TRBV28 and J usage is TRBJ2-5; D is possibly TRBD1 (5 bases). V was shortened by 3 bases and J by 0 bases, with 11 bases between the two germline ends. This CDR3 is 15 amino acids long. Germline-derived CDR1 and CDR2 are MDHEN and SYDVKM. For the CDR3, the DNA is TGTGCCAGCAGTTTTGGCAGGGAAGACCAAGAGACCCAGTACTTC. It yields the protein CASSFGREDQETQYF.

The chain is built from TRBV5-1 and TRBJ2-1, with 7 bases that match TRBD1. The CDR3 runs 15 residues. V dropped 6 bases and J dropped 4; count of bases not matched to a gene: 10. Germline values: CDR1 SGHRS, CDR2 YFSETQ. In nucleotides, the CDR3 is TGCGCCAGCAATGACGGGACAGATAGTTACAATGAGCAGTTCTTC. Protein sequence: CASNDGTDSYNEQFF.

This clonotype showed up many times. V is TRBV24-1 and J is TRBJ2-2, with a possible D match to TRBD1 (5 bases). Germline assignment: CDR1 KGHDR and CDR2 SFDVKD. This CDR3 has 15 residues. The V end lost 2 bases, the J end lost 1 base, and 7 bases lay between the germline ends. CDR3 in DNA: TGTGCCACCAGTGATTGGCAGGGGAACACCGGGGAGCTGTTTTTT. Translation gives CATSDWQGNTGELFF.

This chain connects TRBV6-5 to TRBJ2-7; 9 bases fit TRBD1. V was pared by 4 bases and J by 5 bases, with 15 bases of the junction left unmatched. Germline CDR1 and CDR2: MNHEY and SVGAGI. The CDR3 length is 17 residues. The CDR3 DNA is TGTGCCAGCAGTTTCCGGGGGGTCGGGACAGGGCTCCACGAGCAGTACTTC. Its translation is CASSFRGVGTGLHEQYF.

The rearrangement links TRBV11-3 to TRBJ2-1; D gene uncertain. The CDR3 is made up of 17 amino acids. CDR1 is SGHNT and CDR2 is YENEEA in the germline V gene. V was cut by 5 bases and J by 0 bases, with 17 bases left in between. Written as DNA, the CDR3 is TGTGCCAGCAGCCCAAGGAAGGGCAGGTCCTCCTACAATGAGCAGTTCTTC. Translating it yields CASSPRKGRSSYNEQFF.

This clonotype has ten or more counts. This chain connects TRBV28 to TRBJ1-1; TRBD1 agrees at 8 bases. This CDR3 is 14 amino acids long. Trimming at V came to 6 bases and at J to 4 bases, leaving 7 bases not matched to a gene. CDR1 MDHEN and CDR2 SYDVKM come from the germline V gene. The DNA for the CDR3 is TGTGCCAGCAGCTTGACAGGGGCCTCCACTGAAGCTTTCTTT. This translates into CASSLTGASTEAFF.

CDR3 DNA: TGTGCCATCAGTGAGCCCCGACACGGATACGAGCAGTACTTC. This sequence encodes CAISEPRHGYEQYF. V and J are TRBV10-3 and TRBJ2-7; D not certain. This CDR3 region has 14 residues. The germline CDR1 and CDR2 sequences are ENHRY and SYGVKD. V lost 2 bases, J lost 4 bases, and 12 bases lay in between.

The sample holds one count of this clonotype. The CDR3 bases are TGTGCCAGCAGCCAAGCGGGGGCGCGTAGTGGCTACACCTTC. It translates to CASSQAGARSGYTF. The V call is TRBV3-1, the J call TRBJ1-2, with D perhaps TRBD1 (6 bases). CDR1 is LGHDT, CDR2 YNNKEL, per germline (reference sequence). Trimming took off 1 base at V and 7 bases at J, with 13 bases between the two ends. CDR3 length: 14 residues.

The CDR3 DNA is TGCAGTGCTAGGGAATCGGGCAATCAGCCCCAGCATTTT. It yields the protein CSARESGNQPQHF. The chain uses TRBV20-1 and TRBJ1-5; no clear D gene. The V end lost 3 bases, the J end lost 2 bases, and 8 bases lay between the germline ends. Germline assignment: CDR1 DFQATT and CDR2 SNEGSKA (reference sequence). The length of the CDR3 is 13 residues.

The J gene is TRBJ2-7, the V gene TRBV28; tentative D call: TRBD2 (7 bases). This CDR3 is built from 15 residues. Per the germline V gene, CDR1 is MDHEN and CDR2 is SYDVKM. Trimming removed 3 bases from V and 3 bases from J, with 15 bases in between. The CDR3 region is CASSFRGANYYEQYF. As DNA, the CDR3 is TGTGCCAGCAGTTTTCGGGGGGCGAACTACTACGAGCAGTACTTC.

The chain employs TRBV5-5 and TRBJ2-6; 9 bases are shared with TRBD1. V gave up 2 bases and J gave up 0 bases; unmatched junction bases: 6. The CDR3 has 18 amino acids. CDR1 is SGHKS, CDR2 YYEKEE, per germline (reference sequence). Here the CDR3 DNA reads TGTGCCAGCAGCTTTGATGGGACAGGGCTCTCTGGGGCCAACGTCCTGACTTTC. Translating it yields CASSFDGTGLSGANVLTF. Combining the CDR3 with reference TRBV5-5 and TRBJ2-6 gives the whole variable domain DAGVTQSPTHLIKTRGQQVTLRCSPISGHKSVSWYQQVLGQGPQFIFQYYEKEERGRGNFPDRFSARQFPNYSSELNVNALLLGDSALYLCASSFDGTGLSGANVLTFGAGSRLTVL.